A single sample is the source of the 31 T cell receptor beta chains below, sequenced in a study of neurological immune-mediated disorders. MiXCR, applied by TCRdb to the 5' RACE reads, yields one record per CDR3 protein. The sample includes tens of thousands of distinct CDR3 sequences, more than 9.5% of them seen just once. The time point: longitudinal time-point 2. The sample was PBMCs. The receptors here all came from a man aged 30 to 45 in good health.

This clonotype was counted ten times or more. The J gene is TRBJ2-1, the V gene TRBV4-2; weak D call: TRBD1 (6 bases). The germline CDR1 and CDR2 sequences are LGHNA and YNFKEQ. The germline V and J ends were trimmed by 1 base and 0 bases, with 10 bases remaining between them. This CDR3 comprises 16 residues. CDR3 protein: CASSQGWTVSYNEQFF. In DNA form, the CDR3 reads TGTGCCAGCAGCCAAGGGTGGACAGTCTCCTACAATGAGCAGTTCTTC.

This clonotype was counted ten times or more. CDR3 in amino acids: CASSQVGTSGSEQFF. CDR3 sequence (DNA): TGTGCCAGCAGCCAAGTTGGGACTAGCGGGAGTGAGCAGTTCTTC. V and J are TRBV3-1 and TRBJ2-1; 14 nucleotides line up with TRBD2. This CDR3 comprises 15 residues. V gave up 1 base and J gave up 9 bases; unmatched junction bases: 2. Germline lookup yields CDR1 LGHDT and CDR2 YNNKEL (reference sequence).

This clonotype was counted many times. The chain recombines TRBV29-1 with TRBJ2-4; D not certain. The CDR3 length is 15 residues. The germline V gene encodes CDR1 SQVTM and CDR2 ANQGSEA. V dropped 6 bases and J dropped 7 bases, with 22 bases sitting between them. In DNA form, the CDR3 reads TGCAGCGTCCGAGCCGATGGTCAGAGGTGGAACATTCAGTACTTC. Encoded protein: CSVRADGQRWNIQYF.

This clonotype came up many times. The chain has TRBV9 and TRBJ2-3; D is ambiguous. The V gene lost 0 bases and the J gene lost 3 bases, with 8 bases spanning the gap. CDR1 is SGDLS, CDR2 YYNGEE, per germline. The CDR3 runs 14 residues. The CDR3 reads CASSVEWLTDTQYF. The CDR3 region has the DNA TGTGCCAGCAGCGTAGAATGGTTAACAGATACGCAGTATTTT. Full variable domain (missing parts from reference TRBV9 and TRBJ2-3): DSGVTQTPKHLITATGQRVTLRCSPRSGDLSVYWYQQSLDQGLQFLIQYYNGEERAKGNILERFSAQQFPDLHSELNLSSLELGDSALYFCASSVEWLTDTQYFGPGTRLTVL.

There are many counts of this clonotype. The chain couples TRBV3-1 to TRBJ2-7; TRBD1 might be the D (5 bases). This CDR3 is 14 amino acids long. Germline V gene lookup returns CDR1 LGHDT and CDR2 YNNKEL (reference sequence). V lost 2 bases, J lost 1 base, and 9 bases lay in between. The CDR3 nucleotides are TGTGCCAGCAGCCAATCCAGGGTTTCCTACGAGCAGTACTTC. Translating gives CASSQSRVSYEQYF.

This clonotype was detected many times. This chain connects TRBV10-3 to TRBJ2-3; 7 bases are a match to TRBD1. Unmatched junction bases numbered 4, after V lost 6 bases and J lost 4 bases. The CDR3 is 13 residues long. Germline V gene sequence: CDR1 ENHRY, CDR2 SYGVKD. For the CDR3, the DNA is TGTGCCATCAGCGACAGGGTGGCAGATACGCAGTATTTT. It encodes CAISDRVADTQYF.

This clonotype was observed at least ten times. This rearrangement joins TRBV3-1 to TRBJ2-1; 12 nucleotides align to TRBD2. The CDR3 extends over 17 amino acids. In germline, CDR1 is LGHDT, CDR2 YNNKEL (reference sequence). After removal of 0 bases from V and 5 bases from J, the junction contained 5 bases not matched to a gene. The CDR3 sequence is CASSQDGRLAGDNEQFF. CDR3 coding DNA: TGTGCCAGCAGCCAAGATGGAAGACTAGCGGGGGACAATGAGCAGTTCTTC.

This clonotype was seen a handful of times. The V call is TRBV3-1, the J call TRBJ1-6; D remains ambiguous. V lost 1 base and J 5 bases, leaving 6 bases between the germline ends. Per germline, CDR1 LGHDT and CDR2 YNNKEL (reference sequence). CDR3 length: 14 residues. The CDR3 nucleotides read TGTGCCAGCAGCCAAGGACCGAATAATTCACCCCTCCACTTT. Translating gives CASSQGPNNSPLHF.

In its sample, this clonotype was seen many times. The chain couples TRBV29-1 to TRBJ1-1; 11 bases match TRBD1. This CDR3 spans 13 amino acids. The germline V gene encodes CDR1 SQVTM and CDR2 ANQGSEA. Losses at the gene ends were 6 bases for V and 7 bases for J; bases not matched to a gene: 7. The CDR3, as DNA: TGCAGCGTACCGGGACAGGGGGGACATGAAGCTTTCTTT. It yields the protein CSVPGQGGHEAFF.

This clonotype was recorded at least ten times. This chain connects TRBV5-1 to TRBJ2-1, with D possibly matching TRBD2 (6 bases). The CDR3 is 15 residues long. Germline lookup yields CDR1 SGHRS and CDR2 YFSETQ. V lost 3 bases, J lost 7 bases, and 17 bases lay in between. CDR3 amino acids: CASSWLAGSGNEQFF. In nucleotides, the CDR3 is TGCGCCAGCAGCTGGCTGGCGGGATCCGGGAATGAGCAGTTCTTC. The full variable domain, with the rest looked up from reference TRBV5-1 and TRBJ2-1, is KAGVTQTPRYLIKTRGQQVTLSCSPISGHRSVSWYQQTPGQGLQFLFEYFSETQRNKGNFPGRFSGRQFSNSRSEMNVSTLELGDSALYLCASSWLAGSGNEQFFGPGTRLTVL.

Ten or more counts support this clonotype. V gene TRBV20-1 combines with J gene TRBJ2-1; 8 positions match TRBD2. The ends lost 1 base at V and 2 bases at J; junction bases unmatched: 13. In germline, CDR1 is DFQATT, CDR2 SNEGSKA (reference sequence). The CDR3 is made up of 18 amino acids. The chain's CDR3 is CSARVPPAGVRPYNEQFF. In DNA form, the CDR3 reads TGCAGTGCTAGAGTCCCCCCAGCGGGAGTCAGACCCTACAATGAGCAGTTCTTC.

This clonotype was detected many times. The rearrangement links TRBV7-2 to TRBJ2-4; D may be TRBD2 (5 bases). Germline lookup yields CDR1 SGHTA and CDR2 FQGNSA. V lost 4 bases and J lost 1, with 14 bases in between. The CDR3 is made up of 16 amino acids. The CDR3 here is CASSSRSREAKNIQYF. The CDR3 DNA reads TGTGCCAGCAGCTCACGGAGTAGGGAGGCCAAAAACATTCAGTACTTC. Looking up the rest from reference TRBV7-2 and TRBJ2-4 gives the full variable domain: GAGVSQSPSNKVTEKGKDVELRCDPISGHTALYWYRQSLGQGLEFLIYFQGNSAPDKSGLPSDRFSAERTGGSVSTLTIQRTQQEDSAVYLCASSSRSREAKNIQYFGAGTRLSVL.

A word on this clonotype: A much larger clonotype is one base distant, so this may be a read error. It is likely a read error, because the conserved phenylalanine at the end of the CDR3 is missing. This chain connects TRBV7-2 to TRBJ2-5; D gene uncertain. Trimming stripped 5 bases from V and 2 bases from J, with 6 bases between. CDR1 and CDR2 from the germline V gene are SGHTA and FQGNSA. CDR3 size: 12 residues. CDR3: CASSAEQETQYC. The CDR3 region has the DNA TGTGCCAGCAGCGCCGAACAAGAGACCCAGTACTGC.

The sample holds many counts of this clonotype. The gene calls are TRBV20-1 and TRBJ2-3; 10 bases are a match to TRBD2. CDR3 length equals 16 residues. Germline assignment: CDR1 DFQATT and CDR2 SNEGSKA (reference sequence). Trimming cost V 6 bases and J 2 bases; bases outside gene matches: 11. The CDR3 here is CSAPTGLADYTDTQYF. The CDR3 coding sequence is TGCAGTGCCCCTACTGGACTAGCGGATTACACAGATACGCAGTATTTT.

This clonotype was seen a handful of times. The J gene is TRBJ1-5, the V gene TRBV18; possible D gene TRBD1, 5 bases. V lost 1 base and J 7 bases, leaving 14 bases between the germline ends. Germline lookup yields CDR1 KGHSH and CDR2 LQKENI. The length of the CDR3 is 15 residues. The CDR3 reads CASSPRQGGTQPQHF. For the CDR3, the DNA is TGTGCCAGCTCACCACGGCAGGGAGGGACGCAGCCCCAGCATTTT.

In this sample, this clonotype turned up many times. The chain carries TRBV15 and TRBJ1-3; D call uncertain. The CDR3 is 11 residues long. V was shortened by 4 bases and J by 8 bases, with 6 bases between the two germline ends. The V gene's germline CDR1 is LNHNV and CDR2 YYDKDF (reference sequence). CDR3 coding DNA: TGTGCCACCAGCACCGGGGACACCATATATTTT. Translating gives CATSTGDTIYF.

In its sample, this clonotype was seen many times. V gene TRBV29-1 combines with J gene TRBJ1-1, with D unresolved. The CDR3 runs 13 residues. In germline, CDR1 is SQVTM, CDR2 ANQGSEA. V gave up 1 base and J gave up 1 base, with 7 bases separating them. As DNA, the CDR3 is TGCAGCGTTGAAGGGGGTTGGAACACTGAAGCTTTCTTT. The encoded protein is CSVEGGWNTEAFF.

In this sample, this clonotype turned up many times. The CDR3 nucleotides are TGTGCCAGCAGCGCCCGACTAGCGGCGACCTACGAGCAGTACTTC. Translated: CASSARLAATYEQYF. This sequence joins TRBV7-9 and TRBJ2-7, with 9 bases matching TRBD2. The CDR3 covers 15 residues. V was pared by 5 bases and J by 2 bases, with 7 bases of the junction left unmatched. Germline lookup yields CDR1 SEHNR and CDR2 FQNEAQ (reference sequence).

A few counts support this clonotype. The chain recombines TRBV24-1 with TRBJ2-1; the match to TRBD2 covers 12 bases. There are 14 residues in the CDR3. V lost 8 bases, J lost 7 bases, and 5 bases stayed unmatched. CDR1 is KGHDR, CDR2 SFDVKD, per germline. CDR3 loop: CATTSGRAINEQFF. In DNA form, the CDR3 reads TGTGCCACCACTAGCGGGAGGGCCATAAATGAGCAGTTCTTC.

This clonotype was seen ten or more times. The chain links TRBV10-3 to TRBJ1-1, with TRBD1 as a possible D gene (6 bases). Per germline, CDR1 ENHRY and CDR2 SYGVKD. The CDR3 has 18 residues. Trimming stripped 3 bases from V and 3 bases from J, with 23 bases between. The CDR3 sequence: CAISDPGAGKVDDTEAFF. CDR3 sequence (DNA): TGTGCCATCAGTGACCCGGGGGCAGGGAAGGTTGATGACACTGAAGCTTTCTTT.

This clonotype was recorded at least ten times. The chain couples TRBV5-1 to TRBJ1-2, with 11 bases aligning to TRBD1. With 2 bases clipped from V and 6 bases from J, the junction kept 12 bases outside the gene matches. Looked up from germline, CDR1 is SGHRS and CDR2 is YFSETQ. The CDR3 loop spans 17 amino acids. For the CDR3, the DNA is TGCGCCAGCAGCTTAACCCCGGACAGGGGGCGTCAAGATGGCTACACCTTC. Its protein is CASSLTPDRGRQDGYTF.

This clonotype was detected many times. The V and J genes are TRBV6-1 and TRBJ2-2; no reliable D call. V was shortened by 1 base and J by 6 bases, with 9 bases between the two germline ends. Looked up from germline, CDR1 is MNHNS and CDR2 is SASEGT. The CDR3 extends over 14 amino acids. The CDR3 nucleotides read TGTGCCAGCAGTGAAGGCTCGGAGTCCGGGGAGCTGTTTTTT. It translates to CASSEGSESGELFF.

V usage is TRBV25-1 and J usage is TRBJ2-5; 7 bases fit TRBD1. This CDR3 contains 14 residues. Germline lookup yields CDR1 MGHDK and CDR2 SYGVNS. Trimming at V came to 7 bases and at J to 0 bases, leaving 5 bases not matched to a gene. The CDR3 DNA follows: TGTGCCAGCAAAGGGGGCGAGGACCAAGAGACCCAGTACTTC. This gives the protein CASKGGEDQETQYF.

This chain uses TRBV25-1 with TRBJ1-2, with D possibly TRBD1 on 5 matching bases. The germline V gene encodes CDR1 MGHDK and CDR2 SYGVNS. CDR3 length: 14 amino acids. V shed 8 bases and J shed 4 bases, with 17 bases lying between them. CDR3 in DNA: TGTGCCAGCTCGTCGTCCCAGGGTGGCTATGGCTACACCTTC. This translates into CASSSSQGGYGYTF.

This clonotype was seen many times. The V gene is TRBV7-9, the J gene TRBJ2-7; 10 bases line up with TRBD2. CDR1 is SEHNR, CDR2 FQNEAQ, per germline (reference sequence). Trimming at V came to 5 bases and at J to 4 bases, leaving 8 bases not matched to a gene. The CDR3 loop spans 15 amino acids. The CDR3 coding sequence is TGTGCCAGCAGCAGGGGGCCTAGCGGGAGTTACGAGCAGTACTTC. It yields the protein CASSRGPSGSYEQYF.

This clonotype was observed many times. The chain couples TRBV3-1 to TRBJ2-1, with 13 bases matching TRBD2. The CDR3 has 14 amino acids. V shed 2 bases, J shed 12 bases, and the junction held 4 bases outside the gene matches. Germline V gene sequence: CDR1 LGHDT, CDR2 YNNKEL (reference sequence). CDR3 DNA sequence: TGTGCCAGCAGCCAAAACCGACTAGCGGGAGGGCAGTTCTTC. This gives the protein CASSQNRLAGGQFF.

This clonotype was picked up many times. The DNA for the CDR3 is TGTGCCATCAATTCCGGGACAGGGTCAAATGAGCAGTTCTTC. It translates to CAINSGTGSNEQFF. The rearrangement joins TRBV10-3 to TRBJ2-1, with 9 bases aligning to TRBD1. The CDR3 loop spans 14 amino acids. J gave up 7 bases and V 7 bases, and 8 bases lay outside the gene matches. CDR1 is ENHRY, CDR2 SYGVKD, per germline.

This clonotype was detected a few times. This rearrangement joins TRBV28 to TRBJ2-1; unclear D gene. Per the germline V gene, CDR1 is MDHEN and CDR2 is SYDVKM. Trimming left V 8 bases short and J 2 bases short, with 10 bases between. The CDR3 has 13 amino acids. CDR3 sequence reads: CASALAAYNEQFF. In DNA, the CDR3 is TGTGCCAGCGCCTTGGCGGCCTACAATGAGCAGTTCTTC. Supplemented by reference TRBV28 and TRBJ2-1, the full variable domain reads DVKVTQSSRYLVKRTGEKVFLECVQDMDHENMFWYRQDPGLGLRLIYFSYDVKMKEKGDIPEGYSVSREKKERFSLILESASTNQTSMYLCASALAAYNEQFFGPGTRLTVL.

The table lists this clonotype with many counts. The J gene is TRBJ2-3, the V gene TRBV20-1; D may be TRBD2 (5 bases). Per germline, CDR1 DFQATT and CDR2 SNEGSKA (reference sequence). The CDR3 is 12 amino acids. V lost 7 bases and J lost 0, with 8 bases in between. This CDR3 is CSESGSTDTQYF. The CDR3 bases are TGCAGTGAGTCGGGAAGCACAGATACGCAGTATTTT.

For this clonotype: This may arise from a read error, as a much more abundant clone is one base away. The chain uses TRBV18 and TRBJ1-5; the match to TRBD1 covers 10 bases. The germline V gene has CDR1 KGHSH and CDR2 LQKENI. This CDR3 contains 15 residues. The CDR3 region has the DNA TGTGCCAGCTCACCCGGGACAGGGGTGGGTCAGTCCCAGCATTTT. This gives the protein CASSPGTGVGQSQHF.

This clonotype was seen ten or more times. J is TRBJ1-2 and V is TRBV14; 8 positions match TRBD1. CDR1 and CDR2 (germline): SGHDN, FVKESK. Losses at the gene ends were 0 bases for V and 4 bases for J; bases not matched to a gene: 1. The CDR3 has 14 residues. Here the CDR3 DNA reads TGTGCCAGCAGCCAAGAAGGACAGGGCTATGGCTACACCTTC. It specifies CASSQEGQGYGYTF.